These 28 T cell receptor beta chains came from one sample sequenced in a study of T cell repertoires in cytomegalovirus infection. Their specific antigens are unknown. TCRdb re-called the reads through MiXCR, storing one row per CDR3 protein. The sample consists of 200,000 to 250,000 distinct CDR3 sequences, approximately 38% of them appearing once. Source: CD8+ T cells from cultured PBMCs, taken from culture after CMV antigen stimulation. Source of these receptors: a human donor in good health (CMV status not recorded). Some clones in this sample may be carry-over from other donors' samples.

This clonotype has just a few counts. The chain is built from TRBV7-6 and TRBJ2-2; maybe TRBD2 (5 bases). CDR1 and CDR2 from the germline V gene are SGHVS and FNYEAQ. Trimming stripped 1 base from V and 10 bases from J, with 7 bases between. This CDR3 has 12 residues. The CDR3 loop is CASSLEEEELFF. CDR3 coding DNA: TGTGCCAGCAGCTTAGAGGAGGAGGAGCTGTTTTTT.

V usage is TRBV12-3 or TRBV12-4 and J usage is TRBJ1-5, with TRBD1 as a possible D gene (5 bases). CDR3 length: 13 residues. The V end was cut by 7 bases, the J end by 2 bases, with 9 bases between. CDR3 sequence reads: CASTRGGNQPQHF. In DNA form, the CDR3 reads TGTGCCAGCACAAGGGGTGGCAATCAGCCCCAGCATTTT.

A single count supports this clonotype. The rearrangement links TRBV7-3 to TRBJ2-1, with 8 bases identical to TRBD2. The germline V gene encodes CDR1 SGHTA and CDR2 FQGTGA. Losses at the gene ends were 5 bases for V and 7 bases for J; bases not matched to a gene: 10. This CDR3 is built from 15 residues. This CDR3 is CASSLLVGRGNEQFF. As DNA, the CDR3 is TGTGCCAGCAGCCTCCTTGTCGGGAGGGGGAATGAGCAGTTCTTC.

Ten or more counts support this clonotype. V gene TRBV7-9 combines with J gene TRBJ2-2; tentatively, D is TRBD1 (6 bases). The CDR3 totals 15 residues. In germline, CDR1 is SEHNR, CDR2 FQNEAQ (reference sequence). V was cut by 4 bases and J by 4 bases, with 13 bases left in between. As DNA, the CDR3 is TGTGCCAGCAGCTCCCTTCAGGGGAGCACCGGGGAGCTGTTTTTT. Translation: CASSSLQGSTGELFF.

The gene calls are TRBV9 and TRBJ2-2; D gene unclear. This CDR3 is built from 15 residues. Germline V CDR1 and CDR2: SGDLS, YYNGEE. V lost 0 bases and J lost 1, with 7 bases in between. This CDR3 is CASSVGGRNTGELFF. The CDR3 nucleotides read TGTGCCAGCAGCGTAGGAGGCAGGAACACCGGGGAGCTGTTTTTT.

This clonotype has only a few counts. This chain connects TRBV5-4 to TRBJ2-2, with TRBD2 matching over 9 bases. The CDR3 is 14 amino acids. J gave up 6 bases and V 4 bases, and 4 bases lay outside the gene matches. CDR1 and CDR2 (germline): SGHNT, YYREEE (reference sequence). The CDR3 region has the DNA TGTGCCAGCAGCCCCGGGACTAGCCCCGGGGAGCTGTTTTTT. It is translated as CASSPGTSPGELFF.

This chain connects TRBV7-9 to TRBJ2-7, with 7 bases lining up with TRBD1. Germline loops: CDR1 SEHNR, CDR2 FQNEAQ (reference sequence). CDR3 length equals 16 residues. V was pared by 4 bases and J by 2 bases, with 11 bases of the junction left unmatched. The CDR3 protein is CASSSPGQRAPYEQYF. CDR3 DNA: TGTGCCAGCAGCTCGCCGGGACAGAGAGCCCCCTACGAGCAGTACTTC.

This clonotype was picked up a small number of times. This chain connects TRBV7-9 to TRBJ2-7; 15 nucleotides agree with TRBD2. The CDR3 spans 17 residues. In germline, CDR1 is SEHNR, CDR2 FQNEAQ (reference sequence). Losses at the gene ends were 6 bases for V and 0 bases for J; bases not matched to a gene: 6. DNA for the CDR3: TGTGCCAGCAGTTCGGGACTAGCGGGGGGTCGCTCCTACGAGCAGTACTTC. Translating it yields CASSSGLAGGRSYEQYF. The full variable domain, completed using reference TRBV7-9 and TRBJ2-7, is DTGVSQNPRHKITKRGQNVTFRCDPISEHNRLYWYRQTLGQGPEFLTYFQNEAQLEKSRLLSDRFSAERPKGSFSTLEIQRTEQGDSAMYLCASSSGLAGGRSYEQYFGPGTRLTVT.

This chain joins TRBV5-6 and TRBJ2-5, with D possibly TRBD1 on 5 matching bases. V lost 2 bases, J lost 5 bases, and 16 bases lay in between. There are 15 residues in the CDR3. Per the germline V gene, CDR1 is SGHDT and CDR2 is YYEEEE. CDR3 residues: CASSFTGSMGETQYF. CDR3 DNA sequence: TGTGCCAGCAGCTTCACAGGCTCCATGGGGGAGACCCAGTACTTC.

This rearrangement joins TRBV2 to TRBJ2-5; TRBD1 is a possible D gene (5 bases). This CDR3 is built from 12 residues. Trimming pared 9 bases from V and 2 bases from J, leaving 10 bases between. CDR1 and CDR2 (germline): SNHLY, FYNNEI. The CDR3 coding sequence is TGTGCCAGAGAGACAGCGCAAGAGACCCAGTACTTC. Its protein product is CARETAQETQYF.

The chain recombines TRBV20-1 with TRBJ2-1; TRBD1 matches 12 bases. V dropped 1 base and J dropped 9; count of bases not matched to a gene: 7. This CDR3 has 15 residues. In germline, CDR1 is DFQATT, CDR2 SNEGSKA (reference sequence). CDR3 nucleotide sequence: TGCAGTGCTAGAGTGGGGACAGGGGGCGGGTCTGAGCAGTTCTTC. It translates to CSARVGTGGGSEQFF.

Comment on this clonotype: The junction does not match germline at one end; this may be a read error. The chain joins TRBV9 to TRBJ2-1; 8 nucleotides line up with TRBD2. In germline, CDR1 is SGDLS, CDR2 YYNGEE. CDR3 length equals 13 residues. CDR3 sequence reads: CVSSLGTSNEQFF. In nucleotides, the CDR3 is TGTGTCAGCAGCCTAGGGACTAGCAATGAGCAGTTCTTC.

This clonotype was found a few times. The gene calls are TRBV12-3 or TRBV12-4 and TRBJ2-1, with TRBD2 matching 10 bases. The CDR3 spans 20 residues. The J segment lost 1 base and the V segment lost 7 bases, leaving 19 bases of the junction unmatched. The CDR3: CASTLGLAAHYHISYNEQFF. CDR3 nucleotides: TGTGCCAGCACCCTCGGACTAGCGGCACACTACCATATTTCCTACAATGAGCAGTTCTTC.

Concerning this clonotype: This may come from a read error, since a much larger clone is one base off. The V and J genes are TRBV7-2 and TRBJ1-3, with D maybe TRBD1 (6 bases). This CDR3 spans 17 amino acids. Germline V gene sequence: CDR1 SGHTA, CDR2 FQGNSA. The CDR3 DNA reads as TGTGCCAGCAGCTTAGGGACAGTAGGGCGCTCTGGAAACGCCATATATTTT. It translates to CASSLGTVGRSGNAIYF.

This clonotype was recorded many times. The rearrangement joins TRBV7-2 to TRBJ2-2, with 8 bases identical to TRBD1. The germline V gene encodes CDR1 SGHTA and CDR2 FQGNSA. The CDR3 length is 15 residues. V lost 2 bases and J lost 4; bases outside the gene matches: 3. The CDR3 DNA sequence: TGTGCCAGCAGCTTAAACAGGGGGTCCACCGGGGAGCTGTTTTTT. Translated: CASSLNRGSTGELFF.

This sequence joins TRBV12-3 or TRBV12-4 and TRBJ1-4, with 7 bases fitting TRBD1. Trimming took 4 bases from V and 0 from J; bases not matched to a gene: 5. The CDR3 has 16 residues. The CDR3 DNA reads TGTGCCAGCAGTTCTGGACAGGATGCAACTAATGAAAAACTGTTTTTT. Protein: CASSSGQDATNEKLFF.

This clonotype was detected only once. CDR3 sequence: CASSPGGGIYEQYF. The CDR3 bases are TGTGCCAGCAGTCCCGGTGGAGGGATCTACGAGCAGTACTTC. The gene calls are TRBV5-6 and TRBJ2-7; D perhaps matches TRBD2 (6 bases). Deletions cut 5 bases from V and 3 bases from J, with 15 bases between. Germline loops: CDR1 SGHDT, CDR2 YYEEEE. The CDR3 covers 14 residues. Based on the CDR3 plus reference TRBV5-6 and TRBJ2-7, the full variable domain is DAGVTQSPTHLIKTRGQQVTLRCSPKSGHDTVSWYQQALGQGPQFIFQYYEEEERQRGNFPDRFSGHQFPNYSSELNVNALLLGDSALYLCASSPGGGIYEQYFGPGTRLTVT.

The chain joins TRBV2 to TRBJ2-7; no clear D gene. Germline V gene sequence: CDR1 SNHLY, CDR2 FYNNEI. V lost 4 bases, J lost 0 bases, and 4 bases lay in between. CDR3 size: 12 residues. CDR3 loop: CASSVSSYEQYF. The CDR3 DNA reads TGTGCCAGCAGTGTAAGCTCCTACGAGCAGTACTTC. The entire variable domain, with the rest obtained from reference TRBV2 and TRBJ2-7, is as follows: EPEVTQTPSHQVTQMGQEVILRCVPISNHLYFYWYRQILGQKVEFLVSFYNNEISEKSEIFDDQFSVERPDGSNFTLKIRSTKLEDSAMYFCASSVSSYEQYFGPGTRLTVT.

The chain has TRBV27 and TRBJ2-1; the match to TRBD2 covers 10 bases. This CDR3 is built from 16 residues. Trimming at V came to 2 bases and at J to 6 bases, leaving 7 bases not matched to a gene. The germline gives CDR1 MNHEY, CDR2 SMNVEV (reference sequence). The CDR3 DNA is TGTGCCAGCAGTTTAGGTGGGCTAGCGGGGGCCAATGAGCAGTTCTTC. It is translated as CASSLGGLAGANEQFF.

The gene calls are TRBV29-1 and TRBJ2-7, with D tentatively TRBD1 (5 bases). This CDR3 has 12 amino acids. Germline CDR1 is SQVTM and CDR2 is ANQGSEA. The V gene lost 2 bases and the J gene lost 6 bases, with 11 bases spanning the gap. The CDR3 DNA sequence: TGCAGCGTTGAAAACCAGGGCGGCGAGCAGTACTTC. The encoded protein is CSVENQGGEQYF.

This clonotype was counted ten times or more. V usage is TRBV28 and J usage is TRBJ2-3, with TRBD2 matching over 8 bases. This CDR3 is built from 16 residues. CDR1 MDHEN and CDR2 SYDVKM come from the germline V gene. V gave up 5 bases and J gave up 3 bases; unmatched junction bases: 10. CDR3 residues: CASSMGPSGGTDTQYF. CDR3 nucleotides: TGTGCCAGCAGTATGGGACCGTCGGGAGGGACAGATACGCAGTATTTT.

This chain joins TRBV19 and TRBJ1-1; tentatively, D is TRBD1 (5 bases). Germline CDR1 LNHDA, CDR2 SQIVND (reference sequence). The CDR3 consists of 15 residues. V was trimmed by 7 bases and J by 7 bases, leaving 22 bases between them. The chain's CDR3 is CASINGGVRASEAFF. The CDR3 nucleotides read TGTGCCAGTATCAACGGGGGGGTACGGGCTAGTGAAGCTTTCTTT.

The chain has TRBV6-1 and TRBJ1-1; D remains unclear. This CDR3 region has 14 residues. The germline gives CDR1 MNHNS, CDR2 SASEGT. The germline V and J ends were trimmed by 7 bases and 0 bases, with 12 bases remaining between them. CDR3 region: CASKEGDMNTEAFF. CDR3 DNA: TGTGCCAGCAAGGAGGGCGACATGAACACTGAAGCTTTCTTT.

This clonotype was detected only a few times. The DNA of the CDR3 is TGTGCCATCCGGCAGAGAGCGGATGGTTCAGATACGCAGTATTTT. Its translation is CAIRQRADGSDTQYF. J is TRBJ2-3 and V is TRBV11-2, with D tentatively TRBD2 (5 bases). The CDR3 is made up of 15 amino acids. The V and J ends lost 10 bases and 4 bases respectively, with 21 bases between them. Germline V gene data show CDR1 as SGHAT and CDR2 as FQNNGV.

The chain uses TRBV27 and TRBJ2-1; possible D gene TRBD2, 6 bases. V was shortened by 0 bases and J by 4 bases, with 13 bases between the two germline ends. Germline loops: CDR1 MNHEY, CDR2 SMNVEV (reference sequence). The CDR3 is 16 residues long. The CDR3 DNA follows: TGTGCCAGCAGTTTATCGACGGGGGAGGTGTACAATGAGCAGTTCTTC. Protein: CASSLSTGEVYNEQFF.

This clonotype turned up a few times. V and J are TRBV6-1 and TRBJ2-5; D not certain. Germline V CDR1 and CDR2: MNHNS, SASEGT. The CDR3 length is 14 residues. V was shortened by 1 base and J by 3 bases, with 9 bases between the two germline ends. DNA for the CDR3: TGTGCCAGCAGTGAAGGGAGACCGAAAGAGACCCAGTACTTC. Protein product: CASSEGRPKETQYF.

The DNA for the CDR3 is TGTGCCAGTAGTCTCCTGTCTCGGGACAGTTTGAACACTGAAGCTTTCTTT. It codes for CASSLLSRDSLNTEAFF. This chain joins TRBV19 and TRBJ1-1, with 7 positions matching TRBD1. V lost 5 bases and J lost 0; bases outside the gene matches: 12. Germline V gives CDR1 LNHDA, CDR2 SQIVND (reference sequence). This CDR3 is 17 amino acids long.

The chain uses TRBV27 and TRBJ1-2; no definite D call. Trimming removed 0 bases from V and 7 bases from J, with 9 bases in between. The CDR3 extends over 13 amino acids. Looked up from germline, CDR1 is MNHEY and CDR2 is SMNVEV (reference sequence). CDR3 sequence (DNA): TGTGCCAGCAGTTTATCCAGGAGCGGTGGCTACACCTTC. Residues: CASSLSRSGGYTF.